This record looks at one T cell receptor (beta chain) sequence and its context. The sample holds other DNA sequences that translate to the same CDR3. These data are taken from a study of shared clonotypes between healthy human individuals. Clones were read by immunoSEQ multiplex PCR, and TCRdb kept only the in-frame ones, dropping some. Of approximately 1.5 million clones listed, around 98% are singletons. The J segment lost 5 bases and the V segment lost 4 bases, leaving 6 bases of the junction unmatched. The CDR3 sequence is 14 residues long. Germline values: CDR1 SGHRS, CDR2 YFSETQ. V gene TRBV5-1 combines with J gene TRBJ1-1, with 9 bases matching TRBD1. This TCR derives from a man aged 25 to 40 in good health. The sequenced sample was naive CD4+ T cells sorted from blood. Indicated subset: CD45RA+ positively selected. The CDR3 loop is CASSPQGASTEAFF. The CDR3 nucleotides read TGCGCCAGCAGCCCACAGGGGGCGAGTACTGAAGCTTTCTTT.